This T cell receptor beta chain emerged from a study of cytomegalovirus exposure and HLA in healthy donors. Looking at the study overall: Of the donors genotyped, several hundred in all, 81% fell in the Caucasian-associated ancestry cluster. Study-level points and caveats: The sole available immune exposure information was CMV serostatus. The investigators catalogued 150 to 200 TCR beta chains as cytomegalovirus-associated. Differences between HLA loci emerged in a later analysis of TCR association rates, with DRB1 most and HLA-C fewest.

In germline, CDR1 is MNHNS, CDR2 SASEGT. The V segment lost 5 bases and the J segment 7 bases; nucleotides outside the gene matches: 4. CDR3 length equals 12 residues. The PCR contained 60 Vbeta and 13 Jbeta primers. The assay was immunoSEQ multiplex PCR, and TCRdb's table has in-frame clones only and misses some. Seen in this sample are approximately 50,000 clones; the ten most common clones hold 2.1%. Comment on this clone: Its specificity is unknown.

The sequence was collected from a woman aged 40 to 50 in good health and CMV-seronegative. V is TRBV6-1 and J is TRBJ2-7; 8 bases match TRBD1. The sequenced sample was PBMCs. The CDR3 here is CASSIRQGEQYF. CDR3 DNA: TGTGCCAGCAGTATACGACAGGGGGAGCAGTACTTC.